A selection of T cell receptor beta chains follows, all from one sample in a study of sequential checkpoint blockade in melanoma. TCRdb's copy holds only in-frame clones and misses some; the assay was immunoSEQ multiplex PCR. The sample lists more than 30,000 clones; around 32% were seen once. The input for sequencing was tumor tissue (inferred from file names), taken from a patient given nivolumab and ipilimumab in sequence. All receptors derive from a human donor with melanoma. The CDR3 runs from the conserved cysteine through the conserved F or W. A D gene is named only where the DNA matches it firmly. Clone size is stated in some rows and not others, as once, few, many or a class when expanded.

TRBV29-1	TRBJ2-7	-	-	TGCAGCGTTGTTCAGGTGAGCTCCCTCGAGCAGTACTTC	CSVVQVSSLEQYF
TRBV11-3	TRBJ2-7	TRBD2	few	TGTGCCAGCAGCCCACTGGCGGGAGACAGCTCCTACGAGCAGTACTTC	CASSPLAGDSSYEQYF
TRBV19	TRBJ1-1	TRBD1	few	TGTGCCAGTAGGGGACAGGGGGACACTGAAGCTTTCTTT	CASRGQGDTEAFF
TRBV6-8	TRBJ2-7	TRBD1	many	TGTGCCAGCTCCGAAGGGGGGACAGGCTCCTACGAGCAGTACTTC	CASSEGGTGSYEQYF
TRBV9	TRBJ2-3	-	many	TGTGCCAGCAGCTCCTTGGCGGGGGCCAGCACAGATACGCAGTATTTT	CASSSLAGASTDTQYF
TRBV9	TRBJ1-2	-	few	TGTGCCAGCAGCGAGGAGGGCAGGGTGGGCGGCTACACCTTC	CASSEEGRVGGYTF
TRBV6-8	TRBJ1-1	TRBD1	-	TGTGCCAGCAGTCATGACAGGGGCCTGAACACTGAAGCTTTCTTT	CASSHDRGLNTEAFF
TRBV29-1	TRBJ1-1	-	-	TGCAGCGTTGAGGGGGACACCCTTGAAGCTTTCTTT	CSVEGDTLEAFF
TRBV9	TRBJ2-3	-	-	TGTGCCAGCAGCGTGCTCAGCGGTCATGGTACAGATACGCAGTATTTT	CASSVLSGHGTDTQYF
TRBV5-1	TRBJ2-1	TRBD2	-	TGCGCCAGCAGCTTGGGGGCTAGCGGGAGTTGCTACAATGAGCAGTTCTTC	CASSLGASGSCYNEQFF
TRBV6-8	TRBJ1-1	TRBD1	-	TGTGCCAGCAGACCCCCCGGGACAGGGGACACTGAAGCTTTCTTT	CASRPPGTGDTEAFF
TRBV6-8	TRBJ1-3	-	few	TGTGCCAGCAGTTACTCCGGGACTGTCTCTGGAAACACCATATATTTT	CASSYSGTVSGNTIYF
TRBV9	TRBJ1-3	TRBD1	-	TGTGCCAGCAGTCTCTTCGACAGGGCGGGGACAAACACCATATATTTT	CASSLFDRAGTNTIYF
TRBV6-8	TRBJ2-5	-	-	TGTGCCAGCAGTTACGGACGGGAGACCCAGTACTTC	CASSYGRETQYF
TRBV18	TRBJ1-5	-	-	TGTGCCAGCTCATCGGATAGCAATCAGCCCCAGCATTTT	CASSSDSNQPQHF
TRBV11-3	TRBJ1-4	TRBD1	few	TGTGCCAGCAGCTCCCCAGGGGGCGCTAATGAAAAACTGTTTTTT	CASSSPGGANEKLFF